This T cell receptor beta chain was identified during a study of monozygotic twins with inflammatory bowel disease. TCRdb reanalyzed the 5' RACE reads and collapses them to one entry per CDR3 protein, without DNA. The repertoire shows nearly 450,000 distinct CDR3 sequences; the top ten hold approximately 2.4%. The study, taken as a whole, reports: IBD patients shared fewer clonotypes with others than healthy twins, especially with disease activity.

To note about this clonotype: Its antigen is as yet unknown.

The CDR3 totals 15 residues. CDR1 is SGHTA and CDR2 is FQGNSA in the germline V gene. The gene calls are TRBV7-2 and TRBJ2-5; TCRdb's D call, TRBD1, is unchecked because there is no DNA. The sequencing input was blood. The sequence was collected from a human donor with ulcerative colitis or Crohn's disease, or a healthy co-twin of an affected twin (not recorded which). CDR3 sequence reads: CASSRGQGRRETQYF. The entire variable domain, with the rest obtained from reference TRBV7-2 and TRBJ2-5, is as follows: GAGVSQSPSNKVTEKGKDVELRCDPISGHTALYWYRQSLGQGLEFLIYFQGNSAPDKSGLPSDRFSAERTGGSVSTLTIQRTQQEDSAVYLCASSRGQGRRETQYFGPGTRLLVL.